This is a list of T cell receptor beta chains from one sample in a study of T-cell reconstitution after alpha-beta-depleted transplantation in children. TCRdb itself ran the PCR reads through MiXCR, one entry per CDR3 protein. This sample has about 400,000 distinct CDR3 sequences; approximately 12% occur once, and the top ten carry about 4.5%. Here the sequenced sample was PBMCs, taken from the stem cell graft. These receptors were collected from a human donor who donated a stem cell graft to a child with Fanconi anemia. CDR3s include the opening cysteine and the closing phenylalanine or tryptophan. A D gene is named only where the DNA matches it firmly. Rows may omit the clone size; those that give it use once, few, many or a size class.

V gene,clone size,J gene,D gene,CDR3 protein,CDR3 DNA
TRBV12-3/TRBV12-4,many,TRBJ2-2,TRBD2,CASSLMAGGTGELFF,TGTGCCAGCAGCCTTATGGCGGGGGGTACCGGGGAGCTGTTTTTT
TRBV5-1,NA,TRBJ1-3,TRBD1,CASSVDRSGNTIYF,TGCGCCAGCAGCGTGGACAGGTCTGGAAACACCATATATTTT
TRBV12-3/TRBV12-4,NA,TRBJ1-4,NA,CASSGIGRLFF,TGTGCCAGCAGTGGCATCGGAAGACTGTTTTTT
TRBV6-2/TRBV6-3,NA,TRBJ1-2,NA,CASTLGPVRGSYTF,TGTGCCAGCACCTTGGGACCCGTGAGGGGTTCCTACACCTTC
TRBV25-1,NA,TRBJ2-3,NA,CASSEFPGGRGDTQYF,TGTGCCAGCAGTGAATTCCCCGGGGGCCGAGGAGATACGCAGTATTTT
TRBV20-1,few,TRBJ1-1,NA,CSARVGVRGTEAFF,TGCAGTGCTAGAGTGGGGGTTCGCGGGACAGAAGCTTTCTTT
TRBV2,NA,TRBJ1-5,NA,CASGLGVQPQHF,TGTGCCAGCGGATTAGGGGTTCAGCCCCAGCATTTT
TRBV20-1,NA,TRBJ1-2,NA,CSAPRPERYGYTF,TGCAGTGCTCCCCGCCCGGAGCGCTATGGCTACACCTTC
TRBV4-2,many,TRBJ2-7,TRBD1,CASSYRDRAYEQYF,TGTGCCAGCAGCTACCGGGACAGGGCCTACGAGCAGTACTTC
TRBV12-3/TRBV12-4,NA,TRBJ2-1,TRBD1,CASSLQGRGYNEQFF,TGTGCCAGCAGTTTGCAGGGCAGGGGGTACAATGAGCAGTTCTTC
TRBV2,NA,TRBJ2-6,TRBD1,CASGVGTGNSGANVLTF,TGTGCCAGCGGGGTTGGGACAGGGAATTCTGGGGCCAACGTCCTGACTTTC
TRBV4-1,NA,TRBJ1-5,NA,CASSQDARWDQPQHF,TGCGCCAGCAGCCAAGACGCCCGTTGGGATCAGCCCCAGCATTTT
TRBV9,NA,TRBJ1-2,NA,CASSVGGHGYTF,TGTGCCAGCAGCGTAGGGGGGCATGGCTACACCTTC
TRBV11-2,few,TRBJ2-5,TRBD2,CASSLDLSGGNQETQYF,TGTGCCAGCAGCTTAGATCTAAGCGGGGGAAATCAAGAGACCCAGTACTTC
TRBV4-3,NA,TRBJ2-4,NA,CASSQTHVMAENIQYF,TGCGCCAGCAGCCAAACCCACGTGATGGCCGAAAACATTCAGTACTTC
TRBV10-3,NA,TRBJ2-5,NA,CAISEGTQETQYF,TGTGCCATCAGTGAGGGCACCCAAGAGACCCAGTACTTC
TRBV4-3,NA,TRBJ1-5,NA,CASSQVKGNQPQHF,TGCGCCAGCAGCCAAGTGAAAGGGAATCAGCCCCAGCATTTT
TRBV28,few,TRBJ1-1,NA,CASSFRGRKVRAFF,TGTGCCAGCAGTTTCCGTGGGCGGAAGGTCCGGGCTTTCTTT
TRBV5-1,NA,TRBJ1-2,NA,CASSLVGGTSYGYTF,TGCGCCAGCAGCTTGGTGGGGGGCACGAGCTATGGCTACACCTTC
TRBV5-5,NA,TRBJ2-1,TRBD2,CASSLRDYRNEQFF,TGTGCCAGCAGCTTGCGGGACTATCGGAATGAGCAGTTCTTC
TRBV7-8,many,TRBJ2-1,TRBD2,CASSRGLAEYNEQFF,TGTGCCAGCAGCCGTGGCCTAGCGGAATACAATGAGCAGTTCTTC
TRBV29-1,NA,TRBJ1-2,NA,CSVDSDYNYGYTF,TGCAGCGTTGACAGCGATTATAACTATGGCTACACCTTC
TRBV29-1,few,TRBJ2-5,NA,CSVENGYQETQYF,TGCAGCGTTGAGAACGGGTACCAAGAGACCCAGTACTTC
TRBV4-3,few,TRBJ2-2,NA,CASSVLAGTGELFF,TGCGCCAGCAGCGTACTAGCTGGTACCGGGGAGCTGTTTTTT
TRBV20-1,many,TRBJ1-6,NA,CSARAPGGGNNSPLHF,TGCAGTGCTAGGGCTCCGGGGGGGGGGAACAATTCACCCCTCCACTTT
TRBV5-6,NA,TRBJ2-3,NA,CASSLDLPETDTQYF,TGTGCCAGCAGCTTGGACCTGCCAGAAACAGATACGCAGTATTTT
TRBV7-6,many,TRBJ1-1,NA,CASSLVQGTEAFF,TGTGCCAGCAGCTTAGTGCAGGGCACTGAAGCTTTCTTT
TRBV12-3/TRBV12-4,few,TRBJ2-1,TRBD1,CASRFDRGEQFF,TGTGCCAGCAGATTTGACAGGGGTGAGCAGTTCTTC
TRBV7-2,NA,TRBJ1-3,NA,CASSREAVGNTIYF,TGTGCCAGCAGCCGAGAGGCAGTCGGAAACACCATATATTTT
TRBV2,NA,TRBJ2-3,NA,CASSQRGASTDTQYF,TGTGCCAGCAGTCAACGGGGGGCCAGCACAGATACGCAGTATTTT
TRBV5-1,many,TRBJ1-1,NA,CASSLDRPSDEAFF,TGCGCCAGCAGCTTGGACAGGCCCTCAGATGAAGCTTTCTTT
TRBV7-2,NA,TRBJ1-1,TRBD1,CASSSVGQKNTEAFF,TGTGCCAGCAGCTCTGTGGGACAGAAGAACACTGAAGCTTTCTTT
TRBV4-2,few,TRBJ1-5,NA,CASSPTRDQPQHF,TGTGCCAGCAGCCCCACTCGAGATCAGCCCCAGCATTTT
TRBV20-1,NA,TRBJ2-5,NA,CSARDLGETQYF,TGCAGTGCTAGAGATCTCGGGGAGACCCAGTACTTC
TRBV4-3,few,TRBJ2-2,NA,CASSQALAGNTGELFF,TGCGCCAGCAGCCAGGCCCTTGCAGGGAATACCGGGGAGCTGTTTTTT
TRBV25-1,NA,TRBJ2-3,TRBD2,CASSESSPNLAGITTDTQYF,TGTGCCAGCAGTGAATCGAGCCCTAATCTAGCGGGGATTACCACAGATACGCAGTATTTT
TRBV6-1,NA,TRBJ1-1,NA,CASTEGGTNTEAFF,TGTGCCAGCACCGAGGGGGGTACGAACACTGAAGCTTTCTTT
TRBV6-5,few,TRBJ1-1,NA,CASRGRNTEAFF,TGTGCCAGCAGAGGCAGGAACACTGAAGCTTTCTTT
TRBV7-9,many,TRBJ2-7,NA,CASSSGLDIPEQYF,TGTGCCAGCAGCTCGGGATTGGACATCCCCGAGCAGTACTTC
TRBV11-2,NA,TRBJ2-3,TRBD2,CASSSQSGTRPDTQYF,TGTGCCAGCAGCTCCCAATCCGGGACTAGGCCAGATACGCAGTATTTT
TRBV20-1,many,TRBJ1-1,NA,CSATRSQGFEAFF,TGCAGTGCAACCAGATCCCAAGGGTTTGAAGCTTTCTTT
TRBV20-1,few,TRBJ2-1,TRBD1,CSARGTGGPFNEQFF,TGCAGTGCTAGAGGGACAGGGGGACCTTTTAATGAGCAGTTCTTC
TRBV30,few,TRBJ1-1,TRBD1,CAWVRDRGFYTEAFF,TGTGCCTGGGTCCGGGACAGGGGATTTTATACTGAAGCTTTCTTT
TRBV10-2,many,TRBJ1-6,NA,CASSEGGSRSYNSPLHF,TGCGCCAGCAGTGAGGGCGGGAGCAGATCCTATAATTCACCCCTCCACTTT
TRBV4-1,NA,TRBJ2-3,NA,CASSQEYGVTQYF,TGCGCCAGCAGCCAAGAGTATGGGGTTACGCAGTATTTT